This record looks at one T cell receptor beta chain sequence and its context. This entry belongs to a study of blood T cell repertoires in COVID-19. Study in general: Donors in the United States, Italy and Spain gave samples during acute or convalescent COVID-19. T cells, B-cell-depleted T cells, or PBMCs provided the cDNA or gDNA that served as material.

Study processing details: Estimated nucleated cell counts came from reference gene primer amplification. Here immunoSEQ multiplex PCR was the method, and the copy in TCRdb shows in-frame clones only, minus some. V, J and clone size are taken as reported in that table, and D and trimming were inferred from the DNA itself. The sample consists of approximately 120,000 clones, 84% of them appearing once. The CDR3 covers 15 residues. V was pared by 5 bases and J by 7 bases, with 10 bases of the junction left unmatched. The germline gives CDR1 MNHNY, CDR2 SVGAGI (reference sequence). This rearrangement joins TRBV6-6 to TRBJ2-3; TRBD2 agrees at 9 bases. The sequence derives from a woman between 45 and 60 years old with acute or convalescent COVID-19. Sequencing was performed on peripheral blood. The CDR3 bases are TGTGCCAGCAGTGACGGGCGGGGGGGTGCGTATACGCAGTATTTT. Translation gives CASSDGRGGAYTQYF.